This T cell receptor (beta chain) derives from a study of T cell changes during pregnancy in multiple sclerosis. Trimming took 1 base from V and 4 from J, leaving 13 bases between them. Germline CDR1 SEHNR, CDR2 FQNEAQ (reference sequence). This CDR3 contains 15 residues. Profiling relied on immunoSEQ multiplex PCR, and the TCRdb table lists in-frame clones only, not all of them. The top ten hold around 0.8% of the sample, which has roughly 110,000 clones, around 90% seen once. Sequenced material: peripheral blood, taken in the third trimester of pregnancy. The chain joins TRBV7-9 to TRBJ1-1; D gene ambiguous. This TCR came from a female donor in good health, enrolled as a control in a pregnancy study. DNA of the CDR3: TGTGCCAGCAGCTTAGGAGACGGAGGCCCCACTGAAGCTTTCTTT. Amino acid sequence: CASSLGDGGPTEAFF.